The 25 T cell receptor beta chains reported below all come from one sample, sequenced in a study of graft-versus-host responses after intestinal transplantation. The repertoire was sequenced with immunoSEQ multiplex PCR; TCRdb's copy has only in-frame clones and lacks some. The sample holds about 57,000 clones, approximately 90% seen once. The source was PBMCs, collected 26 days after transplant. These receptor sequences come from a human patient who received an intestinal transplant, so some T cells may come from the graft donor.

For the CDR3, the DNA is TGTGCCAGCTCACCCGACAGTGCAACTAATGAAAAACTGTTTTTT. Residues: CASSPDSATNEKLFF. The V gene is TRBV18, the J gene TRBJ1-4, with D possibly matching TRBD1 (5 bases). Germline V gene lookup returns CDR1 KGHSH and CDR2 LQKENI. This CDR3 region has 15 residues. The germline V and J ends were trimmed by 3 bases and 0 bases, with 8 bases remaining between them.

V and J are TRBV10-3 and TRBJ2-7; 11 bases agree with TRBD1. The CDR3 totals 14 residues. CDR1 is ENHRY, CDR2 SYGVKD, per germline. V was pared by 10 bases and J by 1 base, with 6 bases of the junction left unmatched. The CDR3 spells CATKDRGPSYEQYV. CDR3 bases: TGTGCCACAAAGGACAGGGGGCCTTCCTACGAGCAGTACGTC.

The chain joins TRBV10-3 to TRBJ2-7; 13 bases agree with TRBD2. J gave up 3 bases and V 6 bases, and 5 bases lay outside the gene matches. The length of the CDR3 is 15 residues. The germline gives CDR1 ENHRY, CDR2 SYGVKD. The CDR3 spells CAISLGLAGNYEQYF. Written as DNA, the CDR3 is TGTGCCATCAGCCTGGGACTAGCGGGAAACTACGAGCAGTACTTC.

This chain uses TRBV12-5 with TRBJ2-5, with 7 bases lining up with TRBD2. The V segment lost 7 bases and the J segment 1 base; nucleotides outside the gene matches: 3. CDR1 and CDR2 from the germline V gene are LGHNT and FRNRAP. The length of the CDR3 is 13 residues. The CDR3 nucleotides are TGTGCTAGTGCTGGGGAGGGCCAAGAGACCCAGTACTTC. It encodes CASAGEGQETQYF. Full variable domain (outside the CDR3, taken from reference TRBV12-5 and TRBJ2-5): DARVTQTPRHKVTEMGQEVTMRCQPILGHNTVFWYRQTMMQGLELLAYFRNRAPLDDSGMPKDRFSAEMPDATLATLKIQPSEPRDSAVYFCASAGEGQETQYFGPGTRLLVL.

The CDR3 DNA reads as TGTGCCAGCAGAACCTTAGCGGGAGGGCCCCAAGAGACCCAGTACTTC. This encodes CASRTLAGGPQETQYF. The J gene is TRBJ2-5, the V gene TRBV27; TRBD2 agrees at 11 bases. J lost 1 base, V lost 6 bases, and 7 bases had no gene match. The CDR3 has 16 amino acids. Per germline, CDR1 MNHEY and CDR2 SMNVEV (reference sequence).

CDR3 loop: CATSRYLSQGAQNEQYF. The CDR3 DNA reads as TGTGCCACCAGCAGATACCTATCCCAGGGGGCGCAGAACGAGCAGTACTTC. This chain joins TRBV15 and TRBJ2-7; TRBD1 matches at 8 bases. This CDR3 spans 17 amino acids. From germline, CDR1 is LNHNV and CDR2 YYDKDF (reference sequence). Trimming removed 2 bases from V and 5 bases from J; junction bases left unmatched: 14.

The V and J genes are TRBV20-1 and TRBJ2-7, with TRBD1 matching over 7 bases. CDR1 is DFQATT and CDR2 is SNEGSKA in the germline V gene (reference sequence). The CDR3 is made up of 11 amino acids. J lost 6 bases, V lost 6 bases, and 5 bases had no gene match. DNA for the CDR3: TGCAGTGCATCGGACAGGTTCGAGCAGTACTTC. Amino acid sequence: CSASDRFEQYF.

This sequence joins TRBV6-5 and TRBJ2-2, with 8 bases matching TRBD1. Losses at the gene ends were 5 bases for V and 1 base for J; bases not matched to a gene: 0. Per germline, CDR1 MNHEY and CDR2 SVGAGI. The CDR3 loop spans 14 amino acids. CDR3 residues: CASSDRGNTGELFF. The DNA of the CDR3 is TGTGCCAGCAGTGACAGGGGGAACACCGGGGAGCTGTTTTTT.

The CDR3 is CASSLVYSDRAEQYF. The CDR3 DNA is TGTGCCAGCAGCTTAGTATATAGCGATAGGGCCGAGCAGTACTTC. This rearrangement joins TRBV7-8 to TRBJ2-7; TRBD2 might be the D (5 bases). Deletions cut 1 base from V and 6 bases from J, with 16 bases between. Germline loops: CDR1 SGHVS, CDR2 FQNEAQ. This CDR3 is 15 amino acids long.

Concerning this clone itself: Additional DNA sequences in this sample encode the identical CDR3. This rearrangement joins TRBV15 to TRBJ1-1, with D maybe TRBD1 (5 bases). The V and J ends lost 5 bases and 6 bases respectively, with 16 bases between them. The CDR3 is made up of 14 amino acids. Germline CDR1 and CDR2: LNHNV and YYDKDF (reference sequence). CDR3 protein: CATSVRGNLAEAFF. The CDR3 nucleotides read TGTGCCACCAGCGTCCGGGGGAATTTGGCTGAAGCTTTCTTT.

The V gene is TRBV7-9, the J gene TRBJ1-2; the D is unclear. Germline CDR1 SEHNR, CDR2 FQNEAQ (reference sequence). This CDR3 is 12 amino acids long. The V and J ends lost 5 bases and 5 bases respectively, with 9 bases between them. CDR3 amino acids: CASSLAKYGYTF. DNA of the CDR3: TGTGCCAGCAGCCTTGCGAAGTATGGCTACACCTTC.

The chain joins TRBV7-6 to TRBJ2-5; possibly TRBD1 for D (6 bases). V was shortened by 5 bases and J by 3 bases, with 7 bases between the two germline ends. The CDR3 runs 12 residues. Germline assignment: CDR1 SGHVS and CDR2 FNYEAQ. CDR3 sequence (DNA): TGTGCCAGCAGCCGGACAGAAGAGACCCAGTACTTC. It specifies CASSRTEETQYF.

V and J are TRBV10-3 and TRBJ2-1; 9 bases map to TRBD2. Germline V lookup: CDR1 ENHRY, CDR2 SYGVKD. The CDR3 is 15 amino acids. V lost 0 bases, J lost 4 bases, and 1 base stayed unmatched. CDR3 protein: CAISESSGSYNEQFF. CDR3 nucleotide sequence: TGTGCCATCAGTGAGTCTAGCGGGAGTTACAATGAGCAGTTCTTC.

In DNA form, the CDR3 reads TGTGCCAGTAGCGCCCCTGGACTCCTCGAGCAGTACTTC. It translates to CASSAPGLLEQYF. The chain has TRBV19 and TRBJ2-7; weak D call: TRBD2 (5 bases). The V gene lost 6 bases and the J gene lost 6 bases, with 15 bases spanning the gap. The CDR3 runs to 13 residues. The V gene's germline CDR1 is LNHDA and CDR2 SQIVND (reference sequence).

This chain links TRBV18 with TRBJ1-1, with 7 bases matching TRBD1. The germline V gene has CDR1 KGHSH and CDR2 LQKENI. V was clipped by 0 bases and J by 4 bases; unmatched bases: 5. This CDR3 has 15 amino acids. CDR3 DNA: TGTGCCAGCTCACCACCGGGGACAGCGAGCACTGAAGCTTTCTTT. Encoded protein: CASSPPGTASTEAFF.

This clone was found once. For the CDR3, the DNA is TGTGCCAGCAGCCCACAGGGGAACACTGAAGCTTTCTTT. Protein: CASSPQGNTEAFF. V usage is TRBV9 and J usage is TRBJ1-1; possible D gene TRBD1, 6 bases. The germline V gene encodes CDR1 SGDLS and CDR2 YYNGEE. The CDR3 is made up of 13 amino acids. Trimming cost V 4 bases and J 1 base, with 8 bases left between them. The full variable domain, with the rest looked up from reference TRBV9 and TRBJ1-1, is DSGVTQTPKHLITATGQRVTLRCSPRSGDLSVYWYQQSLDQGLQFLIQYYNGEERAKGNILERFSAQQFPDLHSELNLSSLELGDSALYFCASSPQGNTEAFFGQGTRLTVV.

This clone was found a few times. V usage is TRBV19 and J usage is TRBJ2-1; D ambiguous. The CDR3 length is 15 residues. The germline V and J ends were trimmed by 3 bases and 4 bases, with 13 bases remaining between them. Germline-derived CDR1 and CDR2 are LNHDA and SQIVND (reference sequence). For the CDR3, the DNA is TGTGCCAGTAGTATTACACAAATCCCTTACAATGAGCAGTTCTTC. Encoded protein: CASSITQIPYNEQFF.

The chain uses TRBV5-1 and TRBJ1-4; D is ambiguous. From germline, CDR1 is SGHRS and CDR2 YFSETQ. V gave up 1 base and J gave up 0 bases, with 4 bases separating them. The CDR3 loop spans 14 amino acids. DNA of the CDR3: TGCGCCAGCAGCTTGTCTACAACTAATGAAAAACTGTTTTTT. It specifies CASSLSTTNEKLFF.

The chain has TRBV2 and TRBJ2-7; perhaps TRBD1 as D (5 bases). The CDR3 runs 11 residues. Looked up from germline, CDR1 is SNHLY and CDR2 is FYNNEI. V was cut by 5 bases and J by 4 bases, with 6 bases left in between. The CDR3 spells CASSRQYEQYF. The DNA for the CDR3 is TGTGCCAGCAGTCGACAGTACGAGCAGTACTTC. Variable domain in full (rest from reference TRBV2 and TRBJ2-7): EPEVTQTPSHQVTQMGQEVILRCVPISNHLYFYWYRQILGQKVEFLVSFYNNEISEKSEIFDDQFSVERPDGSNFTLKIRSTKLEDSAMYFCASSRQYEQYFGPGTRLTVT.

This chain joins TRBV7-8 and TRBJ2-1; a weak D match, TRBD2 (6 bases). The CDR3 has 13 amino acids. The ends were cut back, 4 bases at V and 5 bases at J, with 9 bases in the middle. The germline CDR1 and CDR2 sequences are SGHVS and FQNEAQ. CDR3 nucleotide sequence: TGTGCCAGCAGCTCAGGGACTGACAATGAGCAGTTCTTC. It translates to CASSSGTDNEQFF. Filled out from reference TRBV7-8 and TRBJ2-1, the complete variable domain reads GAGVSQSPRYKVAKRGQDVALRCDPISGHVSLFWYQQALGQGPEFLTYFQNEAQLDKSGLPSDRFFAERPEGSVSTLKIQRTQQEDSAVYLCASSSGTDNEQFFGPGTRLTVL.

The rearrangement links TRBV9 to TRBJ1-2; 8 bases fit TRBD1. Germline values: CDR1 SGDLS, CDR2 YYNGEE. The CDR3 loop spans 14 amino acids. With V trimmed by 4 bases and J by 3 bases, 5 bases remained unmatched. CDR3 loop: CASSPDRGHYGYTF. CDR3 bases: TGTGCCAGCAGCCCCGACAGGGGACACTATGGCTACACCTTC.

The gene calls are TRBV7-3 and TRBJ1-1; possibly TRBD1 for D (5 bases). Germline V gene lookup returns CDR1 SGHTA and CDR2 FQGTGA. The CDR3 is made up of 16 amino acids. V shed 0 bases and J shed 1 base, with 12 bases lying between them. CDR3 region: CASSLTVQVGNTEAFF. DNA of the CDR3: TGTGCCAGCAGCTTAACCGTACAGGTGGGGAACACTGAAGCTTTCTTT.

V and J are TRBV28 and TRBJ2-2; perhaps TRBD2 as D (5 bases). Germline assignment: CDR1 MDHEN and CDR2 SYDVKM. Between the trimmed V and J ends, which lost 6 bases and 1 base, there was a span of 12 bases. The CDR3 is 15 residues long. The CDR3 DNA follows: TGTGCCAGCAGACCCTTTCGGGGGAACACCGGGGAGCTGTTTTTT. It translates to CASRPFRGNTGELFF.

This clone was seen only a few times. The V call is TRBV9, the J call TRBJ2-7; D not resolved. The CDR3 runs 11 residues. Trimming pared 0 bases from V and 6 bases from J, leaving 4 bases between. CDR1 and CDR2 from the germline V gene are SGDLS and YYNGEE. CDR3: CASSVVSEQYF. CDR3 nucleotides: TGTGCCAGCAGCGTAGTGAGCGAGCAGTACTTC.

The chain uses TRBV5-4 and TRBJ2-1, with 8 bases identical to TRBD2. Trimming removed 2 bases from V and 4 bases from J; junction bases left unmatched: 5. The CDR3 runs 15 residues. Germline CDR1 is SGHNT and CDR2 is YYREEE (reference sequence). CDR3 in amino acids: CASSLVGGGYNEQFF. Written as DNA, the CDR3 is TGTGCCAGCAGCTTAGTGGGCGGGGGGTACAATGAGCAGTTCTTC.